These 23 T cell receptor beta chains originate from one sample sequenced in a study of blood T cell repertoires in COVID-19. Clones were sequenced by immunoSEQ multiplex PCR, and TCRdb holds only the in-frame ones, with some missing. The repertoire holds 260,000 or so clones, with roughly 87% as singletons. The specimen sequenced was peripheral blood. The source of these receptors is a man aged 18-30 years with active or convalescent COVID-19.

The gene calls are TRBV13 and TRBJ2-1; 7 bases align to TRBD2. The germline CDR1 and CDR2 sequences are PRHDT and FYEKMQ (reference sequence). Trimming removed 4 bases from V and 4 bases from J; junction bases left unmatched: 7. The CDR3 covers 15 residues. The CDR3: CASSSGGGRYNEQFF. The DNA for the CDR3 is TGTGCCAGCAGCTCGGGCGGGGGTAGATACAATGAGCAGTTCTTC.

This chain links TRBV29-1 with TRBJ2-7; D uncertain. With 4 bases removed from V and 0 bases from J, the gap between germline ends came to 10 bases. The CDR3 runs 13 residues. CDR1 is SQVTM, CDR2 ANQGSEA, per germline. The CDR3 DNA sequence: TGCAGCGTTGGCCTCGGTAGCTCCTACGAGCAGTACTTC. Encoded protein: CSVGLGSSYEQYF.

The chain combines TRBV6-1 with TRBJ1-2, with a weak D call TRBD1 (5 bases). The V and J ends lost 2 bases and 0 bases respectively, with 13 bases between them. Germline-derived CDR1 and CDR2 are MNHNS and SASEGT. This CDR3 has 16 amino acids. CDR3 protein: CASSEWAGGANYGYTF. As DNA, the CDR3 is TGTGCCAGCAGTGAATGGGCAGGAGGGGCTAACTATGGCTACACCTTC.

V is TRBV19 and J is TRBJ1-4; D remains unclear. V was pared by 8 bases and J by 3 bases, with 4 bases between. Per the germline V gene, CDR1 is LNHDA and CDR2 is SQIVND (reference sequence). The CDR3 spans 11 residues. In DNA form, the CDR3 reads TGTGCCAGTGGAGCTAATGAAAAACTGTTTTTT. It is translated as CASGANEKLFF.

CDR3 in amino acids: CASSRGQNSNQPQHF. DNA of the CDR3: TGTGCCAGCAGCCGCGGACAGAATAGCAATCAGCCCCAGCATTTT. The chain carries TRBV5-8 and TRBJ1-5; possibly TRBD1 for D (6 bases). CDR3 length: 15 residues. V lost 4 bases and J 0 bases, leaving 11 bases between the germline ends. Germline V gene sequence: CDR1 SGHTS, CDR2 YDEGEE.

The chain couples TRBV19 to TRBJ2-3; 7 nucleotides match TRBD1. Germline V gene sequence: CDR1 LNHDA, CDR2 SQIVND (reference sequence). J lost 0 bases, V lost 6 bases, and 6 bases had no gene match. This CDR3 region has 15 residues. DNA of the CDR3: TGTGCCAGTAGACAGGGACAGATTAGCACAGATACGCAGTATTTT. It translates to CASRQGQISTDTQYF.

This clone was seen only once. This chain links TRBV7-2 with TRBJ2-7, with D unclear. V was shortened by 3 bases and J by 2 bases, with 8 bases between the two germline ends. Germline V gene lookup returns CDR1 SGHTA and CDR2 FQGNSA. The CDR3 is 13 amino acids. CDR3 nucleotide sequence: TGTGCCAGCAGCTTGGGCAGAGCCTACGAGCAGTACTTC. It yields the protein CASSLGRAYEQYF.

This clone came up once. The genes are TRBV19 and TRBJ1-2, with 7 bases aligning to TRBD1. The junction had 6 bases not matched to a gene; V was cut back by 5 bases and J by 0 bases. The CDR3 extends over 15 amino acids. Germline V gene lookup returns CDR1 LNHDA and CDR2 SQIVND (reference sequence). The CDR3 DNA is TGTGCCAGTAGTGTGACCGGGACAGCTAACTATGGCTACACCTTC. Its translation: CASSVTGTANYGYTF.

The V call is TRBV9, the J call TRBJ2-7; 8 nucleotides align to TRBD1. Germline V gene lookup returns CDR1 SGDLS and CDR2 YYNGEE. V dropped 3 bases and J dropped 4; count of bases not matched to a gene: 6. This CDR3 has 14 amino acids. The CDR3 is CASSETGAEYEQYF. CDR3 in DNA: TGTGCCAGCAGCGAGACAGGGGCTGAATACGAGCAGTACTTC.

The chain carries TRBV9 and TRBJ1-1; possibly TRBD1 for D (6 bases). Per the germline V gene, CDR1 is SGDLS and CDR2 is YYNGEE. V was trimmed by 3 bases and J by 0 bases, leaving 15 bases between them. This CDR3 is 16 amino acids long. This CDR3 reads CASSADTGHLNTEAFF. The CDR3 coding sequence is TGTGCCAGCAGCGCCGATACGGGACACTTGAACACTGAAGCTTTCTTT.

The V gene is TRBV6-5, the J gene TRBJ1-2, with TRBD1 matching 7 bases. Germline V gene sequence: CDR1 MNHEY, CDR2 SVGAGI. The CDR3 extends over 14 amino acids. With V trimmed by 6 bases and J by 1 base, 5 bases remained unmatched. CDR3 nucleotides: TGTGCCAGCAGCAGGGGACAGAATAACTATGGCTACACCTTC. It yields the protein CASSRGQNNYGYTF.

This rearrangement joins TRBV9 to TRBJ2-4, with D unresolved. V gave up 3 bases and J gave up 6 bases, with 10 bases separating them. Germline V CDR1 and CDR2: SGDLS, YYNGEE. CDR3 length: 13 residues. The CDR3 nucleotides are TGTGCCAGCAGCGGCCTAGATACAAACATTCAGTACTTC. Translating it yields CASSGLDTNIQYF.

This chain connects TRBV19 to TRBJ1-4, with 7 bases identical to TRBD1. With V trimmed by 4 bases and J by 8 bases, 4 bases remained unmatched. Germline V gives CDR1 LNHDA, CDR2 SQIVND (reference sequence). This CDR3 spans 13 amino acids. This chain's CDR3 is CASSTWDSEKLFF. Written as DNA, the CDR3 is TGTGCCAGTAGTACCTGGGACAGCGAAAAACTGTTTTTT.

V gene TRBV11-1 combines with J gene TRBJ1-2, with 8 bases lining up with TRBD1. CDR1 and CDR2 (germline): SGHAT, FQDESV (reference sequence). Germline trimming cut 4 bases from V and 4 bases from J; bases unmatched to any gene: 2. CDR3 size: 13 residues. The CDR3 sequence is CASSSGGGYGYTF. Here the CDR3 DNA reads TGTGCCAGCAGCTCAGGGGGCGGCTATGGCTACACCTTC.

The chain couples TRBV7-9 to TRBJ1-1; D gene unclear. The CDR3 has 15 amino acids. The V end lost 4 bases, the J end lost 2 bases, and 14 bases lay between the germline ends. The germline V gene has CDR1 SEHNR and CDR2 FQNEAQ (reference sequence). In DNA form, the CDR3 reads TGTGCCAGCAGCTCAGGCCCCTACGACAACACTGAAGCTTTCTTT. This translates into CASSSGPYDNTEAFF. The whole variable domain, filled in from reference TRBV7-9 and TRBJ1-1, reads DTGVSQNPRHKITKRGQNVTFRCDPISEHNRLYWYRQTLGQGPEFLTYFQNEAQLEKSRLLSDRFSAERPKGSFSTLEIQRTEQGDSAMYLCASSSGPYDNTEAFFGQGTRLTVV.

This clone was detected once. In DNA, the CDR3 is TGTGCCAGCAGCCAAGAAAGGACAGGGAGGGATGGCTACACCTTC. Encoded protein: CASSQERTGRDGYTF. This chain joins TRBV4-2 and TRBJ1-2; 8 positions agree with TRBD1. Germline lookup yields CDR1 LGHNA and CDR2 YNFKEQ. After removal of 0 bases from V and 6 bases from J, the junction contained 6 bases not matched to a gene. This CDR3 has 15 residues.

This chain links TRBV11-2 with TRBJ2-7, with D tentatively TRBD2 (6 bases). The V end lost 4 bases, the J end lost 0 bases, and 13 bases lay between the germline ends. CDR3 length equals 15 residues. Germline V CDR1 and CDR2: SGHAT, FQNNGV. CDR3 region: CASSSRSGPSYEQYF. The CDR3 nucleotides read TGTGCCAGCAGCTCCCGGAGCGGGCCCTCCTACGAGCAGTACTTC.

The rearrangement joins TRBV5-5 to TRBJ1-2, with D perhaps matching TRBD1 (6 bases). This CDR3 has 14 amino acids. Between the trimmed V and J ends, which lost 4 bases and 2 bases, there was a span of 12 bases. Germline CDR1 reads SGHKS; CDR2 reads YYEKEE (reference sequence). Written as DNA, the CDR3 is TGTGCCAGCAGCGCGTCAACAGGGAACTATGGCTACACCTTC. This encodes CASSASTGNYGYTF.

V is TRBV6-5 and J is TRBJ2-7; TRBD1 aligns across 8 bases. This CDR3 is 15 amino acids long. Germline V CDR1 and CDR2: MNHEY, SVGAGI. Trimming removed 4 bases from V and 3 bases from J; junction bases left unmatched: 8. In DNA form, the CDR3 reads TGTGCCAGCAGTTCCGGACAGGGAAATGTCTACGAGCAGTACTTC. It is translated as CASSSGQGNVYEQYF.

The chain combines TRBV6-1 with TRBJ2-7, with 10 bases matching TRBD1. Trimming cost V 8 bases and J 0 bases; bases outside gene matches: 4. The CDR3 consists of 14 residues. The germline V gene has CDR1 MNHNS and CDR2 SASEGT. CDR3 DNA: TGTGCCAGCGAGGACAGGGGGGTCTCCTACGAGCAGTACTTC. It translates to CASEDRGVSYEQYF.

V and J are TRBV5-6 and TRBJ2-7; D not resolved. The CDR3 runs 12 residues. Germline loops: CDR1 SGHDT, CDR2 YYEEEE. Trimming left V 0 bases short and J 4 bases short, with 5 bases between. CDR3 nucleotides: TGTGCCAGCAGCTTGGATAGATACGAGCAGTACTTC. Translation gives CASSLDRYEQYF.

The chain couples TRBV19 to TRBJ2-5; 16 nucleotides agree with TRBD2. Trimming took 1 base from V and 4 from J; bases not matched to a gene: 9. Germline V gives CDR1 LNHDA, CDR2 SQIVND (reference sequence). CDR3 length equals 19 residues. In DNA form, the CDR3 reads TGTGCCAGTAGTATAGTGGGGACTAGCGGGGGGGCTCGTAGAGAGACCCAGTACTTC. Amino acid sequence: CASSIVGTSGGARRETQYF.

V is TRBV2 and J is TRBJ2-3; D might be TRBD1 (5 bases). The CDR3 has 15 residues. Per the germline V gene, CDR1 is SNHLY and CDR2 is FYNNEI. V was trimmed by 6 bases and J by 0 bases, leaving 13 bases between them. The CDR3 DNA reads TGTGCCAGCAGCCTATCGACAGCTAGCACAGATACGCAGTATTTT. Residues: CASSLSTASTDTQYF.